Listed below are T cell receptor beta chains from one sample, sequenced in a study of shared clonotypes between healthy human individuals. TCRdb's copy holds only in-frame clones and misses some; the assay was immunoSEQ multiplex PCR. The table records under 1,900,000 clones, around 98.5% of them present only once. Sequenced sample: naive CD4+ T cells sorted from blood. These receptors all stem from a young man in good health. The CDR3 runs from the conserved cysteine through the conserved F or W.

j_call: TRBJ1-4; v_call: TRBV18; cdr3_aa: CASSQGQVEKLFF
j_call: TRBJ2-7; v_call: TRBV27; cdr3_aa: CASSLYPNRLVEQYF
j_call: TRBJ2-7; v_call: TRBV7-6; cdr3_aa: CASSLEENYEQYF
j_call: TRBJ1-1; v_call: TRBV5-1; cdr3_aa: CASSLDGQGFTEAFF
j_call: TRBJ1-1; v_call: TRBV7-9; cdr3_aa: CASSRTLGNTEAFF
j_call: TRBJ2-2; v_call: TRBV5-4; cdr3_aa: CASSAELAGGTTGELFF
j_call: TRBJ2-2; v_call: TRBV11-2; cdr3_aa: CASRANGFTGELFF
j_call: TRBJ2-7; v_call: TRBV7-2; cdr3_aa: CASSSRLAEYYEQYF
j_call: TRBJ2-5; v_call: TRBV6-5; cdr3_aa: CASRPTGAAETQYF
j_call: TRBJ2-3; v_call: TRBV10-1; cdr3_aa: CASSRGADTQYF
j_call: TRBJ1-1; v_call: TRBV29-1; cdr3_aa: CSVEEATLNTEAFF
j_call: TRBJ2-1; v_call: TRBV19; cdr3_aa: CASSIEMSSAIYNEQFF
j_call: TRBJ1-2; v_call: TRBV28; cdr3_aa: CASSVNNYGYTF
j_call: TRBJ2-2; v_call: TRBV5-1; cdr3_aa: CASSQTGTNTGELFF
j_call: TRBJ1-1; v_call: TRBV14; cdr3_aa: CASSQTWEAEAFF
j_call: TRBJ2-5; v_call: TRBV13; cdr3_aa: CASSLDFPGGPETQYF
j_call: TRBJ2-3; v_call: TRBV5-6; cdr3_aa: CASSLVGQSTDTQYF
j_call: TRBJ2-1; v_call: TRBV7-8; cdr3_aa: CASSLADPSSYNEQFF
j_call: TRBJ2-1; v_call: TRBV28; cdr3_aa: CASRTGTSRYEQFF
j_call: TRBJ2-3; v_call: TRBV5-1; cdr3_aa: CASSPSGGTDTQYF
j_call: TRBJ1-1; v_call: TRBV5-1; cdr3_aa: CASSQVPGQDTEAFF
j_call: TRBJ2-7; v_call: TRBV27; cdr3_aa: CASSRLAHSSYEQYF
j_call: TRBJ1-3; v_call: TRBV5-6; cdr3_aa: CASSLFGNTIYF
j_call: TRBJ1-5; v_call: TRBV2; cdr3_aa: CASRPDSKPQHF
j_call: TRBJ2-3; v_call: TRBV29-1; cdr3_aa: CSWTSGRTDTQYF
j_call: TRBJ1-2; v_call: TRBV28; cdr3_aa: CASSTGYGYTF
j_call: TRBJ1-5; v_call: TRBV7-8; cdr3_aa: CASSLESRYQPQHF
j_call: TRBJ2-7; v_call: TRBV25-1; cdr3_aa: CASSEWPGVYSEQYF
j_call: TRBJ2-1; v_call: TRBV9; cdr3_aa: CASSASAGGNEQFF
j_call: TRBJ2-3; v_call: TRBV7-3; cdr3_aa: CASSLESDGTDTQYF
j_call: TRBJ1-2; v_call: TRBV9; cdr3_aa: CASSVTGGAIANYGYTF
j_call: TRBJ2-1; v_call: TRBV29-1; cdr3_aa: CSVDNEQFF
j_call: TRBJ2-1; v_call: TRBV10-3; cdr3_aa: CAISDYHTNNEQFF
j_call: TRBJ1-2; v_call: TRBV20-1; cdr3_aa: CSATPTGGDTF
j_call: TRBJ2-3; v_call: TRBV5-1; cdr3_aa: CASSLALGWSDTQYF
j_call: TRBJ2-5; v_call: TRBV30; cdr3_aa: CAWNLDRDGENRHF
j_call: TRBJ2-4; v_call: TRBV14; cdr3_aa: CASSQVTGFQNIQYF
j_call: TRBJ2-7; v_call: TRBV28; cdr3_aa: CASSSGTDLSYEQYF
j_call: TRBJ1-1; v_call: TRBV7-2; cdr3_aa: CASSLKLGQGGTEAFF
j_call: TRBJ2-7; v_call: TRBV27; cdr3_aa: CASSLFRPGGTYEQYF
j_call: TRBJ2-7; v_call: TRBV4-2; cdr3_aa: CASSQDFDSSYEQYF
j_call: TRBJ1-2; v_call: TRBV7-2; cdr3_aa: CASSSGQGNYGYTF
j_call: TRBJ2-1; v_call: TRBV2; cdr3_aa: CASSKDRDYNEQFF
j_call: TRBJ2-5; v_call: TRBV2; cdr3_aa: CASSVRNPVGETQYF
j_call: TRBJ1-2; v_call: TRBV6-6; cdr3_aa: CASSFPTGNYGYTF
j_call: TRBJ2-7; v_call: TRBV6-1; cdr3_aa: CASSEPMPYEQYF
j_call: TRBJ2-5; v_call: TRBV27; cdr3_aa: CASSPSEREGRRETQYF
j_call: TRBJ2-3; v_call: TRBV29-1; cdr3_aa: CSGYGVDTQYF
j_call: TRBJ1-5; v_call: TRBV7-9; cdr3_aa: CASSLEGGLNQPQHF
j_call: TRBJ2-7; v_call: TRBV2; cdr3_aa: CAGRRDRGPYEQYF
j_call: TRBJ2-7; v_call: TRBV7-6; cdr3_aa: CASSNGMGGEPYEQYF
j_call: TRBJ2-3; v_call: TRBV6-4; cdr3_aa: CASSLSGRNTDTQYF
j_call: TRBJ2-5; v_call: TRBV4-1; cdr3_aa: CASSHPRGDIKETQYF
j_call: TRBJ2-1; v_call: TRBV7-3; cdr3_aa: CASSPSGSSYNEQFF
j_call: TRBJ1-5; v_call: TRBV27; cdr3_aa: CASGRGAYSNQPQHF
j_call: TRBJ2-7; v_call: TRBV7-2; cdr3_aa: CASSLVSHRGTYEQYF
j_call: TRBJ1-2; v_call: TRBV28; cdr3_aa: CASSYRANYGYTF
j_call: TRBJ1-2; v_call: TRBV18; cdr3_aa: CASTGQANYGYTF
j_call: TRBJ2-2; v_call: TRBV10-2; cdr3_aa: CASSPTSGSKELFF
j_call: TRBJ2-3; v_call: TRBV2; cdr3_aa: CASSVWTESDTQYF